Given below is one T cell receptor (beta chain) in context. What it binds is not known. The V gene's germline CDR1 is MDHEN and CDR2 SYDVKM. V was trimmed by 4 bases and J by 5 bases, leaving 11 bases between them. The CDR3 runs 13 residues. The data belong to a study of cytomegalovirus exposure and HLA in healthy donors. Findings of the study overall: In vitro testing confirmed three CMV-associated chains as specific for CMV antigens.

The table came from immunoSEQ multiplex PCR; TCRdb's copy has only in-frame clones and leaves some out. This repertoire shows approximately 110,000 clones, around 87% found once; its top ten account for 3% to 4%. Donors were drawn from the approximately 120-subject validation cohort, separate from the roughly 670-subject first cohort. This TCR was recovered from a woman under 30 in good health and CMV-seropositive. Sequenced sample: PBMCs. The V call is TRBV28, the J call TRBJ1-1; TRBD1 might be the D (6 bases). The CDR3 region is CASSWDRGTEAFF. The CDR3 nucleotides are TGTGCCAGCAGTTGGGATAGGGGGACTGAAGCTTTCTTT.